This TCR beta chain is from a study of T cell repertoires in cytomegalovirus infection. Study context: Newly reported HLA-C-restricted and thoroughly characterized HLA-B-restricted CMV epitopes were employed. In public TCR beta signatures, there were indications of both CMV infection and matching HLA type. Notes on the study in general: Accumulated public TCR beta family frequency recognized individuals carrying CMV together with the relevant HLA. In two of eight donors, the top clonotype was HLA-C-restricted CMV-specific.

A word on this clonotype: The antigen remains undetermined.

Each CDR3 protein gets one entry after TCRdb re-called the reads with MiXCR. The data show roughly 78,000 distinct CDR3 sequences, with 35% to 50% seen just once and approximately 93% held by the top ten. This TCR was recovered from a human donor in good health (CMV status not recorded). Some clones in this sample may be carry-over from other donors' samples. The sample consisted of CD8+ T cells from cultured PBMCs, taken from culture after CMV antigen stimulation.

The CDR3, as DNA: TGTGCCAGCAGTCCGGGACAGGGGAGCACTGAAGCTTTCTTT. It specifies CASSPGQGSTEAFF. The V call is TRBV6-2 or TRBV6-3, the J call TRBJ1-1; 10 bases match TRBD1. Germline lookup yields CDR1 MNHEY and CDR2 SVGEGT. Trimming cost V 5 bases and J 4 bases; bases outside gene matches: 4. The CDR3 runs to 14 residues.